Presented here are 16 T cell receptor beta chains from one specimen sequenced in a study of tumor and adjacent non-tumor tissue in lung cancer. The template was RNA from unsorted bulk tissue. More than 3 cm separated this lung sample from the edge of the tumor. TCRbeta libraries were built with three rounds of nested PCR, modified from ARM-PCR. From the multiplex PCR reads, TCRdb called clonotypes with MiXCR, one entry per CDR3 protein. In the table there are fewer than 90,000 distinct CDR3 sequences, around three quarters of which are singletons. The sequenced material came from distant non-tumor lung tissue. These TCRs come from a woman aged 45-65 years with non-small cell lung cancer.

With respect to this clonotype: It is likely a read error, because the conserved phenylalanine at the end of the CDR3 is missing. No DNA is shown, since the ends of the CDR3 on it are uncertain; the CDR3 is the one TCRdb lists. V usage is TRBV11-2 and J usage is TRBJ2-1. The CDR3 is made up of 8 amino acids, end residues included. CDR1 is SGHAT, CDR2 FQNNGV, per germline. This CDR3 is CASNFIDI.

The chain links TRBV11-2 to TRBJ1-6; 7 nucleotides line up with TRBD1. The CDR3 has 14 residues. CDR1 is SGHAT, CDR2 FQNNGV, per germline. The CDR3 nucleotides read TGTGAAAGCAGCTTAGACAGGGATAATTCACCCCTCCACTTT. Translated, it gives CESSLDRDNSPLHF.

On this clonotype: Sequence at one end of the junction differs from germline and may be a read error. This chain connects TRBV11-1 to TRBJ2-5; TRBD1 aligns across 7 bases. From germline, CDR1 is SGHAT and CDR2 FQDESV (reference sequence). This CDR3 spans 12 amino acids. As DNA, the CDR3 is TGTACCAGCAGCCCGACGAGACAGGGCCAGTACTTC. This sequence encodes CTSSPTRQGQYF.

This clonotype has more than one count but fewer than ten. The chain has TRBV10-1 and TRBJ1-1, with a possible D match to TRBD1 (5 bases). The CDR3 is 14 amino acids. CDR1 is WNHNN and CDR2 is SYGVQD in the germline V gene (reference sequence). V lost 11 bases and J lost 3, with 19 bases in between. The CDR3 coding sequence is TGCGCCGGTAGTGATAACCAGGGTTACACTGAAGCTTTCTTT. It translates to CAGSDNQGYTEAFF.

The chain has TRBV7-9 and TRBJ2-3; D gene ambiguous. Germline-derived CDR1 and CDR2 are SEHNR and FQNEAQ (reference sequence). V lost 4 bases to trimming and J lost 2 bases, with 10 bases between them. This CDR3 comprises 14 residues. The CDR3 is CASSSTATTDTQYF. The CDR3 DNA is TGTGCCAGCAGCTCAACAGCGACCACAGATACGCAGTATTTT.

The chain joins TRBV12-3 or TRBV12-4 to TRBJ2-3, with 7 positions matching TRBD2. V trimming: 5 bases; J trimming: 2 bases; junction bases outside the gene matches: 7. This CDR3 comprises 15 residues. CDR3 coding DNA: TGTGCCAGCAGTCAAACTAGCGTTAACACAGATACGCAGTATTTT. Translating it yields CASSQTSVNTDTQYF.

Of note for this clonotype: One end of the junction does not line up with germline, which may come from a read error. The V and J genes are TRBV12-3 or TRBV12-4 and TRBJ1-1, with a possible D match to TRBD1 (6 bases). The length of the CDR3 is 13 residues. In DNA, the CDR3 is TGTGCCAGCGGGGGGGCAGGGAACACTGAAACTTTCTTT. It specifies CASGGAGNTETFF.

This chain links TRBV4-2 with TRBJ2-7; D gene unclear. The CDR3 covers 16 residues. CDR1 LGHNA and CDR2 YNFKEQ come from the germline V gene. The ends were cut back, 7 bases at V and 4 bases at J, with 23 bases in the middle. The CDR3 loop reads CASTHSVEAVPYEQYF. In nucleotides, the CDR3 is TGTGCCAGCACCCATTCAGTAGAGGCGGTCCCATACGAGCAGTACTTC.

Comments on this clonotype: The conserved closing phenylalanine or tryptophan is absent in this CDR3, likely reflecting a read error. The DNA is left out, because the CDR3 cannot be placed on it with certainty; the CDR3 is given as TCRdb lists it. This chain joins TRBV6-1 and TRBJ1-4. CDR1 is MNHNS and CDR2 is SASEGT in the germline V gene. Both ends counted, the CDR3 spans 15 residues. The CDR3 loop is CASTAVGGSNEKLIL.

As to this clonotype: The junction and the germline gene differ at one end; a read error may be behind it. V is TRBV12-3 or TRBV12-4 and J is TRBJ2-4; D uncertain. CDR3 length equals 13 residues. The CDR3 DNA reads TGTGTCACCGGCAGGATAGCCGAAAACATTCAGTACTTC. It codes for CVTGRIAENIQYF.

The count of this clonotype is one. Relative to the germline gene, one junction end is altered; a read error may explain this. Here the CDR3 DNA reads TGTGGCAGCAGTGAGTGGGAAGAACAGTACTTC. Protein sequence: CGSSEWEEQYF. This chain uses TRBV12-3 or TRBV12-4 with TRBJ2-7; D not resolved. There are 11 residues in the CDR3.

V and J are TRBV5-5 and TRBJ2-7; 7 bases agree with TRBD2. The CDR3 runs 15 residues. V was clipped by 4 bases and J by 2 bases; unmatched bases: 9. Looked up from germline, CDR1 is SGHKS and CDR2 is YYEKEE (reference sequence). CDR3 region: CASSPARGVTYEQYF. DNA of the CDR3: TGTGCCAGCAGCCCCGCCCGGGGGGTCACCTACGAGCAGTACTTC. The full variable domain, rest sourced from reference TRBV5-5 and TRBJ2-7, is DAGVTQSPTHLIKTRGQQVTLRCSPISGHKSVSWYQQVLGQGPQFIFQYYEKEERGRGNFPDRFSARQFPNYSSELNVNALLLGDSALYLCASSPARGVTYEQYFGPGTRLTVT.

The rearrangement joins TRBV9 to TRBJ2-3; tentatively, D is TRBD2 (6 bases). This CDR3 has 15 amino acids. Trimming stripped 3 bases from V and 6 bases from J, with 17 bases between. Germline V gene data show CDR1 as SGDLS and CDR2 as YYNGEE. In DNA, the CDR3 is TGTGCCAGCAGCGGATTAGCGGAAGACGCGGATACGCAGTATTTT. It yields the protein CASSGLAEDADTQYF.

On this clonotype itself: One junction end does not reproduce the germline sequence, and a read error may be involved. This chain links TRBV12-3 or TRBV12-4 with TRBJ1-2; D is uncertain. The CDR3 is 13 amino acids. The CDR3 DNA reads TGTGCCAGCAGTCCGAGGGAAAGCGATGGCCACACCTTC. Its protein is CASSPRESDGHTF.

The chain has TRBV7-9 and TRBJ2-7; possible D gene TRBD1, 6 bases. Germline lookup yields CDR1 SEHNR and CDR2 FQNEAQ (reference sequence). The CDR3 runs 13 residues. With 5 bases removed from V and 7 bases from J, the gap between germline ends came to 15 bases. Here the CDR3 reads CASSVRGEREQYF. The CDR3 coding sequence is TGTGCCAGCAGCGTCAGGGGTGAAAGGGAGCAGTACTTC.

The V call is TRBV2, the J call TRBJ1-5; the D gene is possibly TRBD1 (6 bases). The V and J ends lost 2 bases and 4 bases respectively, with 12 bases between them. Germline CDR1 SNHLY, CDR2 FYNNEI. CDR3 length: 15 amino acids. The CDR3 DNA is TGTGCCAGCAGTGAAAACAGGGCGGTAAATCAGCCCCAGCATTTT. Protein: CASSENRAVNQPQHF.